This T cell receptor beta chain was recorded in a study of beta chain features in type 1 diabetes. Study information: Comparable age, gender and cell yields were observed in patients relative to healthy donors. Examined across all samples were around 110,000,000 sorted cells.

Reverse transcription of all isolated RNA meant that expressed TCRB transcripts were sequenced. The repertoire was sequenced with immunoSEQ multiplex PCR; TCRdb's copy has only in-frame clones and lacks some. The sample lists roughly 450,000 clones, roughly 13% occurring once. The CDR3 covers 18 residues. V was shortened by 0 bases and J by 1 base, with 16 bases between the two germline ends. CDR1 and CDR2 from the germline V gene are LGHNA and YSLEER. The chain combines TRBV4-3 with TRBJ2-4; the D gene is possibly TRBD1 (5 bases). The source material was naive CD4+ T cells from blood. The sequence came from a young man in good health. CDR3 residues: CASSQETVLDTAKNIQYF. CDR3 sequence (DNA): TGCGCCAGCAGCCAAGAGACAGTTCTGGATACGGCCAAAAACATTCAGTACTTC.